What follows is one TCR beta chain and its context. As handled by the study authors: Amplifying reference gene primers gave estimates of nucleated cell counts. The repertoire was sequenced with immunoSEQ multiplex PCR; TCRdb's copy has only in-frame clones and lacks some. Clone size and the V and J calls come from that table; the DNA yielded D and trimming. This table has roughly 340,000 clones, around nine tenths appearing once. The Seattle site enrolled patients during active infection and followed them longitudinally. The record originates from a study of blood T cell repertoires in COVID-19. Study details: Donors in the United States, Italy and Spain gave samples during acute or convalescent COVID-19. From T cells, B-cell-depleted T cells, or PBMCs came the material, which was cDNA or gDNA.

The germline V and J ends were trimmed by 0 bases and 1 base, with 13 bases remaining between them. Germline V gene data show CDR1 as SGDLS and CDR2 as YYNGEE. CDR3 length equals 16 residues. This sequence was found in a woman between 65 and 79 years old with COVID-19, enrolled during active disease. The rearrangement links TRBV9 to TRBJ1-1; unclear D gene. The specimen sequenced was peripheral blood. CDR3 sequence (DNA): TGTGCCAGCAGCGTAGGGGGAGCTGATTGGAACACTGAAGCTTTCTTT. Its protein is CASSVGGADWNTEAFF. Full variable domain (missing parts from reference TRBV9 and TRBJ1-1): DSGVTQTPKHLITATGQRVTLRCSPRSGDLSVYWYQQSLDQGLQFLIQYYNGEERAKGNILERFSAQQFPDLHSELNLSSLELGDSALYFCASSVGGADWNTEAFFGQGTRLTVV.